A few counts support the clone carrying this T cell receptor (beta chain). Its antigen is as yet unknown. The data were taken from a study of T cells in localized non-small cell lung cancer. The method was immunoSEQ multiplex PCR; TCRdb's version includes in-frame clones alone and lacks a portion of them. This repertoire shows around 70,000 clones, approximately 84% found once; its top ten account for 1% to 1.5%. Study results and limitations: There were a median around 59 of the top 100 tumor clones appearing in adjacent lung. Sequencing, confined to only one tumor region, leaves heterogeneity possible. Uninvolved adjacent lung had the highest recorded T cell clonality, with tumor below it.

The ends were cut back, 4 bases at V and 5 bases at J, with 15 bases in the middle. Germline CDR1 SGHVS, CDR2 FNYEAQ. CDR3 size: 14 residues. The sequence came from an older female donor with stage I lung adenocarcinoma. The V gene is TRBV7-6, the J gene TRBJ2-7; D may match TRBD1 or TRBD2 (5 bases each). The sample in question was peripheral blood, obtained before any cancer treatment. CDR3 protein: CASSSRSGSNEQYF. For the CDR3, the DNA is TGTGCCAGCAGCTCCCGGTCAGGGAGCAACGAGCAGTACTTC.